This entry lists 9 T cell receptor beta chains sequenced from one sample in a study of blood T cell repertoires in COVID-19. TCRdb keeps only in-frame clones here, not all; method: immunoSEQ multiplex PCR. The sample includes 150,000 or so clones, 90% seen only once; the top ten take around 0.5%. Sequences were obtained from peripheral blood. The source of these receptors is a middle-aged man with acute or convalescent COVID-19.

The CDR3 DNA reads TGTGCCAGCAGTCCCCCACTAGCGGGAGGCCCTGCAGGGGAGCTGTTTTTT. It translates to CASSPPLAGGPAGELFF. The chain employs TRBV28 and TRBJ2-2; 12 bases are a match to TRBD2. The CDR3 has 17 residues. V shed 5 bases, J shed 8 bases, and the junction held 12 bases outside the gene matches. Germline V CDR1 and CDR2: MDHEN, SYDVKM.

This chain links TRBV2 with TRBJ1-3; maybe TRBD1 (6 bases). V was cut by 8 bases and J by 0 bases, with 11 bases left in between. The CDR3 length is 14 residues. CDR1 is SNHLY, CDR2 FYNNEI, per germline. The CDR3 DNA follows: TGTGCCAGCTCAGGACAGTCCTCTGGAAACACCATATATTTT. This codes for CASSGQSSGNTIYF.

The gene calls are TRBV23-1 and TRBJ2-1, with D perhaps matching TRBD1 (5 bases). TRBV23-1 is an open reading frame, and its role is uncertain. The CDR3 totals 15 residues. V lost 2 bases and J lost 2, with 10 bases in between. CDR3 amino acids: CASSQQGRPYNEQFF. CDR3 DNA: TGCGCCAGCAGTCAACAGGGTAGACCCTACAATGAGCAGTTCTTC.

This chain joins TRBV6-1 and TRBJ2-7; 7 bases map to TRBD1. The CDR3 has 14 residues. The J segment lost 3 bases and the V segment lost 1 base, leaving 3 bases of the junction unmatched. CDR1 is MNHNS, CDR2 SASEGT, per germline. The CDR3 spells CASSEGTGLYEQYV. Here the CDR3 DNA reads TGTGCCAGCAGTGAAGGGACAGGTCTCTACGAGCAGTACGTC.

V gene TRBV6-4 combines with J gene TRBJ2-3, with 8 positions matching TRBD2. Trimming removed 4 bases from V and 2 bases from J; junction bases left unmatched: 5. Germline CDR1 MRHNA, CDR2 SNTAGT. The CDR3 loop spans 15 amino acids. The CDR3 is CASSASGGPTDTQYF. For the CDR3, the DNA is TGTGCCAGCAGTGCAAGCGGGGGCCCCACAGATACGCAGTATTTT.

This sequence joins TRBV5-1 and TRBJ2-1; 12 bases are shared with TRBD2. Losses at the gene ends were 0 bases for V and 0 bases for J; bases not matched to a gene: 10. Looked up from germline, CDR1 is SGHRS and CDR2 is YFSETQ. This CDR3 region has 20 residues. The CDR3 loop is CASSLVEALAGGTSYNEQFF. As DNA, the CDR3 is TGCGCCAGCAGCTTGGTCGAAGCTCTAGCGGGAGGGACCTCCTACAATGAGCAGTTCTTC.

The chain uses TRBV6-1 and TRBJ2-5; TRBD2 matches at 8 bases. This CDR3 comprises 17 residues. V lost 3 bases, J lost 5 bases, and 14 bases stayed unmatched. From germline, CDR1 is MNHNS and CDR2 SASEGT. The CDR3 DNA reads TGTGCCAGCAGTGACGGGTATTCGGGGGGGCGCGGGGAGACCCAGTACTTC. It specifies CASSDGYSGGRGETQYF.

The chain joins TRBV4-2 to TRBJ2-3, with 12 bases lining up with TRBD2. CDR1 LGHNA and CDR2 YNFKEQ come from the germline V gene. This CDR3 is built from 20 residues. V lost 0 bases and J lost 0; bases outside the gene matches: 10. DNA of the CDR3: TGTGCCAGCAGCCAAGATGCACTAGCGGGGGGAACTACTAGCACAGATACGCAGTATTTT. This sequence encodes CASSQDALAGGTTSTDTQYF.

V usage is TRBV15 and J usage is TRBJ1-4; 9 positions match TRBD1. The CDR3 totals 17 residues. V shed 4 bases, J shed 8 bases, and the junction held 14 bases outside the gene matches. Per the germline V gene, CDR1 is LNHNV and CDR2 is YYDKDF (reference sequence). CDR3 amino acids: CATSTDAPGTGKEKLFF. The DNA for the CDR3 is TGTGCCACCAGCACAGATGCCCCCGGGACAGGGAAAGAAAAACTGTTTTTT.